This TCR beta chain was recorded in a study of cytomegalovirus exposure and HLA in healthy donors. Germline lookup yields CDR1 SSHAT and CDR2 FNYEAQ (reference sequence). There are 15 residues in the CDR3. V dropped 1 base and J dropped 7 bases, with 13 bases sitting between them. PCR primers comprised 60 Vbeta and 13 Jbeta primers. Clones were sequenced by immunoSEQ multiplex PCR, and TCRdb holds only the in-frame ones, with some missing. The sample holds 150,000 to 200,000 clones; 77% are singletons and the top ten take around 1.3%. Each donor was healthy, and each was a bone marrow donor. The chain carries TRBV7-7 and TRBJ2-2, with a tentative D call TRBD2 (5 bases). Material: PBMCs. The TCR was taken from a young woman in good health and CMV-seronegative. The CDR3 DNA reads TGTGCCAGCAGCTTAGGCGAGGGCACTGGCGGGGAGCTGTTTTTT. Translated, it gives CASSLGEGTGGELFF. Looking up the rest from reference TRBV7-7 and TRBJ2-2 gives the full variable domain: GAGVSQSPRYKVTKRGQDVTLRCDPISSHATLYWYQQALGQGPEFLTYFNYEAQPDKSGLPSDRFSAERPEGSISTLTIQRTEQRDSAMYRCASSLGEGTGGELFFGEGSRLTVL.